Reported below is one TCR beta chain. Noted time point: newly diagnosed GD, antithyroid drugs for less than 3 months. PBMC RNA was the source of the TCR library. In building TCR beta libraries, iRepertoire HTBI primers were used together with Arm-PCR of CDR3 regions. TCRdb re-called the multiplex PCR reads with MiXCR, one entry per CDR3 protein. The table shows under 250,000 distinct CDR3 sequences, with approximately 19% occurring only once. This sample stems from a study of regulatory T cells in long-lasting Graves disease. The same sample was also studied in work on T cells in Graves' hyperthyroidism and ophthalmopathy.

Sample: peripheral blood mononuclear cells (PBMCs), taken at new diagnosis, from a patient treated with antithyroid drugs. This TCR was recovered from a woman between 25 and 40 years old with Graves disease.

CDR3 in amino acids: CASSSSGGRESNNEQFF. For the CDR3, the DNA is TGTGCCAGCAGCTCCTCCGGGGGGCGGGAGAGCAACAATGAGCAGTTCTTC. V usage is TRBV7-8 and J usage is TRBJ2-1, with D possibly matching TRBD2 (7 bases). CDR3 size: 17 residues. From germline, CDR1 is SGHVS and CDR2 FQNEAQ. Trimming cost V 4 bases and J 5 bases, with 21 bases left between them.